This is a list of T cell receptor beta chains from one sample in a study of OX40 agonist ivuxolimab in advanced cancers. TCRdb's copy holds only in-frame clones and misses some; the assay was immunoSEQ multiplex PCR. The table includes around 76,000 clones, 70% to 85% detected once. The sequencing used CD4+ or CD8+ T cells sorted from blood, collected in a trial of the OX40 agonist ivuxolimab. These receptors came from an adult with an advanced solid tumor such as melanoma, head and neck, liver or kidney cancer. The CDR3 runs from the conserved cysteine through the conserved F or W.

V	J	CDR3
TRBV6-5	TRBJ2-1	CASIPRGRLYNEQFF
TRBV6-1	TRBJ2-2	CASSVHIQYTGELFF
TRBV7-3	TRBJ2-3	CASSLQGMTDTQYF
TRBV7-2	TRBJ1-6	CASSFRSGGPSPLHF
TRBV6-5	TRBJ2-7	CASSRPRDSGFEQYF
TRBV11-2	TRBJ2-7	CASSLVALEQYF
TRBV28	TRBJ2-5	CASSPWTGEQETQYF
TRBV5-1	TRBJ2-3	CAGSHSGVSTDTQYF
TRBV7-2	TRBJ1-1	CASSEQGADTEAFF
TRBV7-2	TRBJ1-1	CASSIAENTEAFF
TRBV18	.	CASSPQQGTYEQYF
TRBV18	TRBJ1-4	CASSPLRGVDEKLFF
TRBV7-6	TRBJ2-7	CASSPWRLKSSYEQYF
TRBV5-1	TRBJ2-5	CASSLGRSGVGETQYF
TRBV19	TRBJ1-4	CASSKPGQLGGEKLFF
TRBV27	TRBJ1-2	CASSLTGLNNYGYTF
TRBV25-1	TRBJ1-2	CASSPTLSFIDYGYTF
TRBV14	TRBJ1-2	CASSQEITGWIGYGYTF
TRBV5-8	TRBJ2-7	CASSLDQGRYEQYF
TRBV7-2	TRBJ2-1	CASSLDGTDYNEQFF
TRBV7-6	TRBJ2-1	CASSSRQGPYNEQFF
TRBV6-5	TRBJ2-2	CASSRDTAGELFF
TRBV5-6	TRBJ1-1	CASSLARAGNTEAFF
TRBV5-1	TRBJ1-1	CASSRTGVTEAFF
TRBV19	TRBJ1-2	CASSGGAGNSGYTF
TRBV10-3	TRBJ1-3	CAISGTHGNTIYF
TRBV13	TRBJ1-4	CASSPLILPGYDEKLFF
TRBV4-2	TRBJ1-1	CASSQDGETGARAFF
TRBV6-1	TRBJ1-5	CASSELSTQPQHF
TRBV7-3	TRBJ1-2	CASSSEGNFGYTF
TRBV20-1	TRBJ2-1	CSAADSGEQFF
TRBV4-1	TRBJ1-6	CASSQLGQRMYNSPLHF